The next 26 T cell receptor beta chains were all read from a single sample in a study of metastatic and nonmetastatic thyroid tumors. TCRdb re-analyzed the PCR reads through MiXCR. The profile shows a few thousand clones, 17% of them singletons. Ahead of thyroid surgery, no patient had received treatment of any kind. The sequenced sample consisted of adjacent normal tissue. The receptors here all came from a female donor with papillary thyroid cancer or a benign thyroid nodule (not recorded which). Some clones in this sample may be carry-over from other donors' samples.

Relative to its sample, this clone is medium-sized. The same CDR3 arises from other DNA sequences in this sample as well. The V and J genes are TRBV5-1 and TRBJ2-7, with 7 bases fitting TRBD1. This CDR3 has 15 amino acids. Germline loops: CDR1 SGHRS, CDR2 YFSETQ. V shed 4 bases and J 0 bases; nucleotides not matched to a gene: 7. The CDR3 region is CASSARQGNSYEQYF. The CDR3 DNA reads TGCGCCAGCAGCGCCAGACAGGGAAACTCCTACGAGCAGTACTTC.

This clone has at least ten counts. The chain has TRBV4-1 and TRBJ2-7, with 12 bases identical to TRBD1. V gave up 3 bases and J gave up 4 bases; unmatched junction bases: 1. The CDR3 spans 14 residues. CDR1 and CDR2 (germline): MGHRA, YSYEKL. Written as DNA, the CDR3 is TGCGCCAGCAGCCAGGGACAGGGGGCTTACGAGCAGTACTTC. Its translation: CASSQGQGAYEQYF.

The J gene is TRBJ1-4, the V gene TRBV7-3, with 9 bases fitting TRBD1. The CDR3 contains 16 residues. The germline gives CDR1 SGHTA, CDR2 FQGTGA. V gave up 5 bases and J gave up 6 bases; unmatched junction bases: 10. The chain's CDR3 is CASSLRTRTGDEKLFF. As DNA, the CDR3 is TGTGCCAGCAGCCTAAGGACTAGGACAGGGGATGAAAAACTGTTTTTT.

Comments on this clone: A read error may produce the germline difference seen at one junction end. The rearrangement joins TRBV6-1 to TRBJ2-7; 8 bases align to TRBD1. CDR1 is MNHNS, CDR2 SASEGT, per germline. The CDR3 sequence is 14 residues long. The CDR3, as DNA: TGTGTCAGCAGGGGTGGGGACAGGAACTACGATCAGTACTTC. Amino acid sequence: CVSRGGDRNYDQYF.

This clone is medium-sized. The chain uses TRBV19 and TRBJ1-3; no clear D gene. CDR1 is LNHDA, CDR2 SQIVND, per germline (reference sequence). Trimming shortened V by 3 bases and J by 0 bases, and 9 bases separated the two germline ends. The CDR3 has 15 residues. For the CDR3, the DNA is TGTGCCAGTAGTATTGACGGGAGCTCTGGAAACACCATATATTTT. Translating it yields CASSIDGSSGNTIYF.

This clone was seen many times. The V and J genes are TRBV28 and TRBJ2-1, with D unresolved. Germline V gene data show CDR1 as MDHEN and CDR2 as SYDVKM. Trimming took 6 bases from V and 0 from J, leaving 0 bases between them. This CDR3 is built from 11 residues. CDR3 nucleotide sequence: TGTGCCAGCAGCTCCTACAATGAGCAGTTCTTC. Its protein product is CASSSYNEQFF.

J is TRBJ2-7 and V is TRBV27; D ambiguous. The CDR3 length is 14 residues. In germline, CDR1 is MNHEY, CDR2 SMNVEV (reference sequence). The germline V and J ends were trimmed by 3 bases and 1 base, with 10 bases remaining between them. The CDR3 region has the DNA TGTGCCAGCAGTTTGACTCAGGTATCCTACGAGCAGTACTTC. This translates into CASSLTQVSYEQYF.

This clone was picked up many times. The rearrangement uses TRBV4-1 and TRBJ2-5, with TRBD2 matching over 8 bases. The germline V gene encodes CDR1 MGHRA and CDR2 YSYEKL. With 3 bases clipped from V and 5 bases from J, the junction kept 5 bases outside the gene matches. This CDR3 has 14 residues. The CDR3 DNA reads TGCGCCAGCAGCCATCCTAGCGGGTGGGAGACCCAGTACTTC. It is translated as CASSHPSGWETQYF.

On this clone: One end of the junction does not line up with germline, which may come from a read error. The chain recombines TRBV6-1 with TRBJ2-2, with D hard to call. The CDR3 loop spans 14 amino acids. In germline, CDR1 is MNHNS, CDR2 SASEGT. The CDR3 spells CASAGTAYTGELFF. The DNA for the CDR3 is TGTGCCAGCGCCGGTACAGCCTACACCGGCGAGCTGTTTTTT.

The chain employs TRBV5-1 and TRBJ1-2, with D possibly TRBD1 on 5 matching bases. This CDR3 comprises 13 residues. V shed 4 bases and J shed 8 bases, with 15 bases lying between them. Germline V gene sequence: CDR1 SGHRS, CDR2 YFSETQ. The DNA of the CDR3 is TGCGCCAGCAGCCCCGAGGGGATGCCGGGCTACACCTTC. Encoded protein: CASSPEGMPGYTF.

By share of the sample, this clone is large (0.1 to 1%). J is TRBJ2-7 and V is TRBV10-1, with a tentative D call TRBD2 (7 bases). Germline values: CDR1 WNHNN, CDR2 SYGVQD (reference sequence). The CDR3 has 14 amino acids. The V gene lost 5 bases and the J gene lost 2 bases, with 13 bases spanning the gap. The CDR3 DNA reads TGCGCCAGCAGTCCGGGGGGCAAAGCCTACGAGCAGTACTTC. The encoded protein is CASSPGGKAYEQYF.

The chain is built from TRBV5-1 and TRBJ1-3; D is unclear. Germline V gene lookup returns CDR1 SGHRS and CDR2 YFSETQ. CDR3 length: 13 residues. V was clipped by 4 bases and J by 0 bases, with 5 bases between them. The CDR3 nucleotides are TGCGCCAGCAGCCCAAACTCTGGAAACACCATATATTTT. Translating it yields CASSPNSGNTIYF.

This clone was found many times. A much larger clone differs by one base, so this may be a read error. V usage is TRBV11-2 and J usage is TRBJ2-7; the D is unclear. The CDR3 contains 11 residues. Per germline, CDR1 SGHAT and CDR2 FQNNGV. The CDR3 DNA follows: TGTGCCGGCAGCTTAAATTCCGAGCAGTACTTC. Translating gives CAGSLNSEQYF.

In this sample, this clone is medium-sized. The chain is built from TRBV24-1 and TRBJ2-7, with 9 bases matching TRBD1. There are 15 residues in the CDR3. The germline gives CDR1 KGHDR, CDR2 SFDVKD. Trimming removed 3 bases from V and 2 bases from J; junction bases left unmatched: 4. The CDR3 DNA sequence: TGTGCCACCAGTGATGCCGGGACAGGGACCTACGAGCAGTACTTC. Amino acids: CATSDAGTGTYEQYF.

The sample holds a few counts of this clone. This sequence joins TRBV6-1 and TRBJ2-7; TRBD1 agrees at 8 bases. The junction had 4 bases not matched to a gene; V was cut back by 6 bases and J by 3 bases. Germline CDR1 reads MNHNS; CDR2 reads SASEGT. This CDR3 contains 13 residues. CDR3 residues: CASSLGQDYEQYF. CDR3 nucleotide sequence: TGTGCCAGCAGCCTGGGACAGGACTACGAGCAGTACTTC.

This clone was recorded a few times. The chain combines TRBV6-1 with TRBJ2-5; possibly TRBD1 or TRBD2 for D (5 bases each). Looked up from germline, CDR1 is MNHNS and CDR2 is SASEGT. CDR3 length equals 15 residues. Trimming pared 11 bases from V and 2 bases from J, leaving 21 bases between. This chain's CDR3 is CAGGKERGDQETQYF. The CDR3 DNA reads TGTGCCGGGGGTAAAGAAAGGGGTGATCAAGAGACCCAGTACTTC.

This clone is large by share. The genes are TRBV6-6 and TRBJ1-2; 9 positions match TRBD1. The CDR3 consists of 15 residues. V shed 3 bases and J 6 bases; nucleotides not matched to a gene: 8. In germline, CDR1 is MNHNY, CDR2 SVGAGI (reference sequence). The CDR3 region has the DNA TGTGCCAGCAGTTATTCCGGGACAGGGTTGGATGGCTACACCTTC. Its translation is CASSYSGTGLDGYTF.

This clone is large. The rearrangement uses TRBV28 and TRBJ1-2, with D unclear. The CDR3 runs to 11 residues. Trimming left V 7 bases short and J 6 bases short, with 9 bases between. The germline CDR1 and CDR2 sequences are MDHEN and SYDVKM. This chain's CDR3 is CASNRRDGYTF. CDR3 coding DNA: TGTGCCAGCAATAGGAGGGATGGCTACACCTTC.

Judged by abundance, this clone is medium-sized. This rearrangement joins TRBV10-3 to TRBJ2-3, with D hard to call. Trimming pared 3 bases from V and 4 bases from J, leaving 11 bases between. CDR1 and CDR2 (germline): ENHRY, SYGVKD. The CDR3 spans 14 residues. The CDR3 coding sequence is TGTGCCATCAGTGAATACTTGACCTCAGATACGCAGTATTTT. This codes for CAISEYLTSDTQYF.

This clone ranks as medium-sized. V gene TRBV2 combines with J gene TRBJ1-2; D is ambiguous. Per germline, CDR1 SNHLY and CDR2 FYNNEI. V was cut by 1 base and J by 6 bases, with 18 bases left in between. This CDR3 contains 16 residues. Here the CDR3 DNA reads TGTGCCAGCAGTGAAGATCGGGCGTCCTGGGCGGATGGCTACACCTTC. Residues: CASSEDRASWADGYTF.

The sample holds many counts of this clone. V and J are TRBV5-5 and TRBJ2-5, with a tentative D call TRBD1 (6 bases). Per germline, CDR1 SGHKS and CDR2 YYEKEE (reference sequence). V gave up 4 bases and J gave up 7 bases, with 17 bases separating them. The CDR3 totals 14 residues. As DNA, the CDR3 is TGTGCCAGCAGCCCCCTCGACAGGACATCGACCCAGTACTTC. Amino acids: CASSPLDRTSTQYF.

This clone was seen a few times. The chain recombines TRBV3-1 with TRBJ2-3, with 8 nucleotides matching TRBD2. Trimming cost V 1 base and J 9 bases; bases outside gene matches: 9. Germline V gene lookup returns CDR1 LGHDT and CDR2 YNNKEL (reference sequence). This CDR3 has 15 residues. The CDR3 coding sequence is TGTGCCAGCAGCCAAGGTAGCGGGATGACTAGCACGCAGTATTTT. Translated: CASSQGSGMTSTQYF.

This clone was seen a few times. At one end the junction does not follow the germline gene, possibly because of a read error. The chain carries TRBV6-5 and TRBJ2-1, with D possibly being TRBD1 or TRBD2 (5 bases each). CDR3 size: 17 residues. From germline, CDR1 is MNHEY and CDR2 SVGAGI. The CDR3 loop is CASSYSGTRCCYNEQFF. CDR3 DNA: TGTGCCAGCAGTTACTCCGGGACCCGCTGCTGCTACAATGAACAGTTCTTC.

The chain employs TRBV12-3 or TRBV12-4 and TRBJ2-7; D may match TRBD1 or TRBD2 (6 bases each). The CDR3 is 12 residues long. The V end was cut by 11 bases, the J end by 3 bases, with 14 bases between. CDR3 sequence (DNA): TGTGCCGTCGGGGGCAGGGACTACGAGCAGTACTTC. Translating gives CAVGGRDYEQYF.

This clone appeared a few times. Without the conserved terminal phenylalanine or tryptophan, this CDR3 likely stems from a read error. The V and J genes are TRBV27 and TRBJ1-2; 7 nucleotides line up with TRBD1. This CDR3 contains 13 residues. The V segment lost 6 bases and the J segment 8 bases; nucleotides outside the gene matches: 9. Germline assignment: CDR1 MNHEY and CDR2 SMNVEV (reference sequence). CDR3: CASSCRGVGGYTL. CDR3 nucleotides: TGTGCCAGCAGCTGCAGGGGGGTAGGGGGCTACACCTTA.

Judged by abundance, this clone is medium-sized. The rearrangement joins TRBV6-1 to TRBJ1-2; 11 bases map to TRBD1. The CDR3 extends over 15 amino acids. V dropped 7 bases and J dropped 4; count of bases not matched to a gene: 8. Germline V gene lookup returns CDR1 MNHNS and CDR2 SASEGT. The CDR3 bases are TGTGCCAGCACCAGAGGGACAGGGGGTACCTATGGCTACACCTTC. Its protein is CASTRGTGGTYGYTF.